The clone carrying this TCR beta chain was found many times. Germline CDR1 reads ENHRY; CDR2 reads SYGVKD. V was cut by 0 bases and J by 5 bases, with 17 bases left in between. The CDR3 loop spans 17 amino acids. The data belong to a study of blood T cell repertoires in COVID-19. On the study more broadly: T cells, B-cell-depleted T cells, or PBMCs provided the cDNA or gDNA that served as material.

In the original analysis: Quantification of nucleated cells was approximated via reference gene primer amplification. Libraries were prepared by immunoSEQ multiplex PCR; TCRdb keeps only in-frame clonotypes and omits some of them. Clone size and V and J calls were adopted from that table, with D and trimming inferred from the DNA. The sample yields roughly 70,000 clones, about 80% seen once. The TCR originated in a man aged 65-85 years who had recovered from COVID-19. The chain couples TRBV10-3 to TRBJ1-5; D possibly corresponds to TRBD1 (5 bases). Sequencing used peripheral blood. The CDR3 nucleotides are TGTGCCATCAGTGAGTCTCGATCGGGCAGGGTCCATCAGCCCCAGCATTTT. Its translation is CAISESRSGRVHQPQHF.